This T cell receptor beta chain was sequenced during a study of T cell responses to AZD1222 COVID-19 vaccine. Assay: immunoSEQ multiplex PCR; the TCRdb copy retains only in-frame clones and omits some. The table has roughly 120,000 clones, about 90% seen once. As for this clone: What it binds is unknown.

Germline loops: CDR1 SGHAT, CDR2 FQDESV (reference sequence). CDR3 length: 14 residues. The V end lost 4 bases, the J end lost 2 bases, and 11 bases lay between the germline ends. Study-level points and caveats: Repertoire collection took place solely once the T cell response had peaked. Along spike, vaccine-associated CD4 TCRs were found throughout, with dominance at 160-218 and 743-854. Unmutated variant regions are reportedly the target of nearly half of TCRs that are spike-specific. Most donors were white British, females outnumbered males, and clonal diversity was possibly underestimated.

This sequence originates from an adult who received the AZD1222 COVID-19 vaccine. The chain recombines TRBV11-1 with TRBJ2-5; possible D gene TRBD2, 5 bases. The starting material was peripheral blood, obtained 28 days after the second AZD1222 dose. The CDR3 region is CASSSRGKQETQYF. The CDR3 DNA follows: TGTGCCAGCAGCTCCCGGGGAAAACAAGAGACCCAGTACTTC.